What follows describes a single T cell receptor beta chain. The count of this clone is one. Its antigen remains unidentified. There are no base qualities to consult, and no much larger clone falls within one base. TCRbeta CDR3 regions were sequenced with the immunoSEQ Assay. After extraction, genomic DNA underwent amplification by bias-controlled multiplex PCR, followed by high-throughput sequencing. Regarding the original processing steps: To quantify the absolute abundance of every unique TCRbeta CDR3 region, sequences were collapsed and filtered. Usable DNA was measured by amplifying reference genes present in all nucleated cells, and TCRbeta template counts were normalized to that usable DNA to estimate T cell fraction. Repertoire TCRs were annotated as SARS-CoV-2-specific by exact matching of V gene, CDR3 amino acid sequence and J gene to a known reactive TCR set. MIRA supplied the reference SARS-CoV-2 TCR set, which was filtered for enrichment in COVID-19-positive ImmuneCODE repertoires so that public or cross-reactive TCRs were removed. Using the MIRA antigens, annotated TCRs were further analysed by specific ORF or by position within an ORF. Depth was the summed frequency of annotated unique rearrangements, while breadth was defined as annotated unique rearrangements over total unique productive rearrangements. TCR breadth was compared between groups using two-sided Wilcoxon rank-sum tests. As stored in TCRdb, this immuneACCESS dataset retains in-frame rearrangements with V and J assigned. A fraction of the clones does not appear; measured against another copy, unresolved V genes explain less than half of the discrepancy, and the remainder lacks a known reason. V, J and clone size derive from that table, while D and trimming were established from the DNA sequence. This sample gives around 300,000 clones in total; about 86% of them show up just once. Jointly, the top ten make up roughly 10% of the sample.

This sample is drawn from a study of Ad26.COV2.S vaccination and SARS-CoV-2 variants (dated by TCRdb to the early 2020s). Broadly, across the study: Vaccine-arm donors came from COV1001, a multicentre, randomized, double-blind, placebo-controlled phase I-IIa trial of Ad26.COV2.S in healthy adults. Dosing of Ad26.COV2.S was intramuscular, at either 5x10^10 or 1x10^11 viral particles, delivered as one shot or as two shots spaced 56 days apart. The specificity and breadth of SARS-CoV-2-reactive T cell receptors after Ad26.COV2.S vaccination were assessed by TCRbeta repertoire sequencing. A total of 32 samples were included in the TCR-sequenced set, comprising around 20 Ad26.COV2.S vaccine recipients, 5 placebo recipients and 8 SARS-CoV-2 convalescent individuals. Participants in the trial were split at random into five groups of five each, receiving low-dose or high-dose Ad26.COV2.S once or twice, or else placebo on both occasions. Investigators did not know the trial group allocation while performing experiments and assessing outcomes. Results and caveats for the whole study, not just this receptor: Comparable non-spike TCR breadth was observed between vaccine and placebo recipients, consistent with only spike being contained in the vaccine. According to the authors, total T cell responses may have been underestimated by the TCR breadth and depth analyses. After vaccination, spike-specific CD8+ and CD4+ T cell responses were reported to show substantial breadth. The study was not powered for comparison of responses between vaccine doses or regimens. Ad26.COV2.S recipients had higher spike-specific TCR breadth than placebo recipients (P = 0.0014).

The CDR3 runs 14 residues from the cysteine to the phenylalanine. Solely the CDR3 DNA is kept, with 42 bases framed from the first base. CDR1 and CDR2 were assigned from the germline V gene (reference sequence) as SEHNR and FQNEAQ. Trimmed from V: 5 bases; trimmed from J: 5 bases; junction bases lacking a gene match: 6. This specimen's treatment or condition label, interpreted: roughly 19 received Ad26.COV2.S at low or high dose, single or two shots; roughly 5 received placebo; per-sample allocation not given. Repertoires of vaccine and placebo recipients were sequenced from samples taken on day 63 after the first injection. Cohort 1b enrolled about two dozen adults aged 18-55 years at a single site in Boston, USA, between 29 July and 7 August 2020. Ad26.COV2.S was a replication-incompetent adenovirus type 26 vector expressing a prefusion-stabilized SARS-CoV-2 spike protein from the original Wuhan strain.

The rearranged chain carries TRBV7-9 and TRBJ1-5, with 7 bases in between that match TRBD1. The origin of this receptor is a person aged 18 to 65 who received the Ad26.COV2.S COVID-19 vaccine or a placebo. The sequenced sample was peripheral blood, obtained in a trial of Ad26.COV2.S vaccine versus placebo. This receptor carries the CDR3 CASSRGTADQPQHF. The nucleotide sequence reads TGTGCCAGCAGCCGCGGGACAGCCGATCAGCCCCAGCATTTT.